Detailed here is one T cell receptor beta chain. V was trimmed by 0 bases and J by 3 bases, leaving 9 bases between them. The CDR3 contains 14 residues. Germline CDR1 and CDR2: MGHRA and YSYEKL. Clones were sequenced by immunoSEQ multiplex PCR, and TCRdb holds only the in-frame ones, with some missing. The sample carries tens of thousands of clones, roughly 90% recorded once. This entry is derived from a study of T cell clones after liver transplantation. The clonotype originates from a human donor who received a liver transplant. This sample comprised CD4+ T cells from blood, obtained before liver transplant. The rearrangement joins TRBV4-1 to TRBJ2-7; perhaps D is TRBD1 or TRBD2 (6 bases each). The CDR3 sequence: CASSQDRGLYEQYF. In nucleotides, the CDR3 is TGCGCCAGCAGCCAAGACCGGGGGCTCTACGAGCAGTACTTC.